Below, 28 T cell receptor beta chains from the same sample are listed, as sequenced in a study of T cells in Graves' hyperthyroidism and ophthalmopathy. Amplified TCR beta CDR3 regions came from RNA transcripts. Researchers ran a first-round RT-PCR on the TCR CDR3 using the HTBI primer set. TCRdb processed the multiplex PCR reads anew with MiXCR; each CDR3 protein has one entry. This table holds 550,000 to 800,000 distinct CDR3 sequences, roughly 17% found once. What was sequenced was blood. All receptors derive from a man between 18 and 35 years old with Graves' hyperthyroidism.

The chain links TRBV7-3 to TRBJ2-1; D unresolved. Per germline, CDR1 SGHTA and CDR2 FQGTGA. Trimming removed 5 bases at V and 6 bases at J, with 14 bases between. The CDR3 extends over 14 amino acids. The CDR3 region is CASSPRARFNEQFF. CDR3 nucleotides: TGTGCCAGCAGCCCTAGGGCCCGATTCAATGAGCAGTTCTTC.

The rearrangement joins TRBV20-1 to TRBJ2-1, with 9 positions matching TRBD2. V lost 0 bases and J lost 8; bases outside the gene matches: 11. CDR3 length: 16 residues. CDR1 DFQATT and CDR2 SNEGSKA come from the germline V gene (reference sequence). CDR3 in amino acids: CSARDLASGNVDEQFF. The CDR3 DNA reads TGCAGTGCTAGAGATCTGGCTAGCGGGAATGTCGATGAGCAGTTCTTC.

This chain links TRBV18 with TRBJ2-2; D gene uncertain. V lost 8 bases, J lost 0 bases, and 10 bases lay in between. The V gene's germline CDR1 is KGHSH and CDR2 LQKENI. The CDR3 totals 14 residues. This CDR3 reads CASAAVPNTGELFF. The CDR3 coding sequence is TGTGCCAGCGCTGCGGTTCCGAACACCGGGGAGCTGTTTTTT.

The CDR3: CASSIRDRGSNQPQHF. The CDR3 coding sequence is TGTGCCAGTAGTATCCGGGACAGGGGTAGCAATCAGCCCCAGCATTTT. V is TRBV19 and J is TRBJ1-5, with 10 nucleotides matching TRBD1. The CDR3 is 16 residues long. The germline V gene encodes CDR1 LNHDA and CDR2 SQIVND (reference sequence). V lost 3 bases to trimming and J lost 0 bases; unmatched junction nucleotides: 2.

In this sample, this clonotype turned up a few times. The chain uses TRBV10-3 and TRBJ1-5, with D maybe TRBD1 (6 bases). This CDR3 contains 14 residues. V dropped 6 bases and J dropped 3 bases, with 12 bases sitting between them. CDR1 ENHRY and CDR2 SYGVKD come from the germline V gene. The CDR3 nucleotides read TGTGCCATCAGGTCGGGGGGGGCCAATCAGCCCCAGCATTTT. Its protein product is CAIRSGGANQPQHF.

In the case of this clonotype: A much larger clone is a single base away; this may be a read error. V gene TRBV20-1 combines with J gene TRBJ2-1, with 14 nucleotides matching TRBD2. The germline V gene has CDR1 DFQATT and CDR2 SNEGSKA (reference sequence). The CDR3 loop spans 14 amino acids. J lost 12 bases, V lost 6 bases, and 10 bases had no gene match. The CDR3 bases are TGCAGTGCCTTAAGGACTAGCGGGAGGTATGGGCAGTTCTTC. Translating it yields CSALRTSGRYGQFF.

This clonotype was seen a few times. The chain has TRBV7-2 and TRBJ2-2, with D possibly being TRBD1 (5 bases). Germline CDR1 is SGHTA and CDR2 is FQGNSA. This CDR3 spans 15 amino acids. V was pared by 6 bases and J by 6 bases, with 17 bases between. The CDR3 bases are TGTGCCAGCAGATATCAGGGTTCCACGGCCGGGGAGCTGTTTTTT. It encodes CASRYQGSTAGELFF.

The chain has TRBV5-5 and TRBJ2-3; tentative D call: TRBD2 (6 bases). The germline V gene encodes CDR1 SGHKS and CDR2 YYEKEE (reference sequence). This CDR3 spans 14 amino acids. Trimming took off 2 bases at V and 3 bases at J, with 10 bases between the two ends. CDR3 protein: CASSFTSRTDTQYF. CDR3 in DNA: TGTGCCAGCAGCTTCACTAGCAGAACAGATACGCAGTATTTT.

This chain links TRBV28 with TRBJ1-4, with 7 bases aligning to TRBD1. The length of the CDR3 is 16 residues. Germline CDR1 reads MDHEN; CDR2 reads SYDVKM. J lost 7 bases, V lost 6 bases, and 14 bases had no gene match. CDR3 protein: CASRKKWQGVGEKLFF. CDR3 sequence (DNA): TGTGCCAGCAGGAAAAAATGGCAGGGGGTGGGTGAAAAACTGTTTTTT.

This clonotype was picked up many times. This chain links TRBV28 with TRBJ1-2; D uncertain. CDR3 size: 15 residues. The V gene lost 6 bases and the J gene lost 0 bases, with 14 bases spanning the gap. CDR1 MDHEN and CDR2 SYDVKM come from the germline V gene. The CDR3 DNA sequence: TGTGCCAGCAGCCGAACGGGGAACTCTAACTATGGCTACACCTTC. Amino acids: CASSRTGNSNYGYTF.

This clonotype has only a few counts. The chain has TRBV28 and TRBJ2-2, with D maybe TRBD1 (6 bases). The CDR3 runs to 15 residues. Germline values: CDR1 MDHEN, CDR2 SYDVKM. V was pared by 7 bases and J by 2 bases, with 14 bases between. CDR3 nucleotides: TGTGCCAGCACCAACCCACAGGGAAACACCGGGGAGCTGTTTTTT. As protein: CASTNPQGNTGELFF. Drawing the rest from reference TRBV28 and TRBJ2-2, the complete variable domain is DVKVTQSSRYLVKRTGEKVFLECVQDMDHENMFWYRQDPGLGLRLIYFSYDVKMKEKGDIPEGYSVSREKKERFSLILESASTNQTSMYLCASTNPQGNTGELFFGEGSRLTVL.

This clonotype came up many times. The V call is TRBV27, the J call TRBJ2-5, with D maybe TRBD1 (5 bases). The CDR3 sequence is 12 residues long. The germline V gene has CDR1 MNHEY and CDR2 SMNVEV (reference sequence). V shed 6 bases and J shed 2 bases, with 7 bases lying between them. This CDR3 is CASRDKQETQYF. Here the CDR3 DNA reads TGTGCCAGCAGGGACAAACAAGAGACCCAGTACTTC.

This clonotype was counted many times. The CDR3 reads CASSKGTYEQYF. In DNA form, the CDR3 reads TGTGCCAGCAGTAAGGGAACCTACGAGCAGTACTTC. The chain carries TRBV3-1 and TRBJ2-7; D ambiguous. The V gene lost 6 bases and the J gene lost 2 bases, with 8 bases spanning the gap. This CDR3 spans 12 amino acids. Germline V gene lookup returns CDR1 LGHDT and CDR2 YNNKEL (reference sequence).

V gene TRBV6-2 or TRBV6-3 combines with J gene TRBJ1-5; tentatively, D is TRBD1 (5 bases). Germline assignment: CDR1 MNHEY and CDR2 SVGEGT. CDR3 length: 17 residues. V was clipped by 5 bases and J by 0 bases, with 17 bases between them. The CDR3 bases are TGTGCCAGCAGTCGAATAAGACAGAGCCTTAGCAATCAGCCCCAGCATTTT. Translation gives CASSRIRQSLSNQPQHF.

This chain links TRBV7-9 with TRBJ2-2; 13 nucleotides agree with TRBD2. Trimming took 5 bases from V and 4 from J; bases not matched to a gene: 16. The V gene's germline CDR1 is SEHNR and CDR2 FQNEAQ (reference sequence). The CDR3 is made up of 20 amino acids. CDR3 nucleotides: TGTGCCAGCAGCCCGACGGTTTGGAGGACTAGCGGGAGTCGCACCGGGGAGCTGTTTTTT. Translated, it gives CASSPTVWRTSGSRTGELFF. Using reference TRBV7-9 and TRBJ2-2 for the parts outside the CDR3, the full variable domain is DTGVSQNPRHKITKRGQNVTFRCDPISEHNRLYWYRQTLGQGPEFLTYFQNEAQLEKSRLLSDRFSAERPKGSFSTLEIQRTEQGDSAMYLCASSPTVWRTSGSRTGELFFGEGSRLTVL.

This clonotype appeared many times. CDR3 in DNA: TGTGCCTGGCAGCTTTTGACAGGGAGTAATTCACCCCTCCACTTT. Protein product: CAWQLLTGSNSPLHF. J is TRBJ1-6 and V is TRBV30; the match to TRBD1 covers 7 bases. Losses at the gene ends were 5 bases for V and 6 bases for J; bases not matched to a gene: 10. CDR3 length: 15 amino acids. The germline V gene has CDR1 GTSNPN and CDR2 SVGIG (reference sequence).

This clonotype was seen a few times. At one of its ends the junction is not consistent with the germline gene, which may arise from a read error. The CDR3 sequence is CAASDLRTGIVETQYF. CDR3 in DNA: TGTGCCGCCAGTGATTTGCGAACGGGGATTGTGGAGACCCAGTACTTC. The V call is TRBV24-1, the J call TRBJ2-5, with D perhaps TRBD2 (5 bases). Germline loops: CDR1 KGHDR, CDR2 SFDVKD. The CDR3 has 16 residues.

The chain joins TRBV27 to TRBJ2-5, with D maybe TRBD1 (6 bases). CDR1 and CDR2 (germline): MNHEY, SMNVEV (reference sequence). This CDR3 comprises 14 residues. Trimming left V 2 bases short and J 4 bases short, with 11 bases between. CDR3 residues: CASSLEIGGETQYF. In nucleotides, the CDR3 is TGTGCCAGCAGTTTAGAGATAGGGGGAGAGACCCAGTACTTC.

The chain recombines TRBV9 with TRBJ2-3; D gene unclear. CDR1 and CDR2 (germline): SGDLS, YYNGEE. This CDR3 is 12 amino acids long. The ends were cut back, 0 bases at V and 6 bases at J, with 5 bases in the middle. The CDR3 region is CASSVEHDTQYF. CDR3 DNA sequence: TGTGCCAGCAGCGTAGAACACGATACGCAGTATTTT. The full variable domain, its missing parts supplied by reference TRBV9 and TRBJ2-3, is DSGVTQTPKHLITATGQRVTLRCSPRSGDLSVYWYQQSLDQGLQFLIQYYNGEERAKGNILERFSAQQFPDLHSELNLSSLELGDSALYFCASSVEHDTQYFGPGTRLTVL.

This chain connects TRBV20-1 to TRBJ1-5; D not certain. This CDR3 is built from 14 residues. Trimming took 1 base from V and 3 from J, leaving 10 bases between them. In germline, CDR1 is DFQATT, CDR2 SNEGSKA (reference sequence). The CDR3 region has the DNA TGCAGTGCTAGAGTAGGGAATATCAATCAGCCCCAGCATTTT. Translated: CSARVGNINQPQHF.

CDR3 amino acids: CASSSPGLGVFEQFF. CDR3 bases: TGTGCCAGCAGCTCGCCGGGACTAGGGGTATTTGAGCAGTTCTTC. The V gene is TRBV7-9, the J gene TRBJ2-1, with 8 bases aligning to TRBD2. CDR3 size: 15 residues. In germline, CDR1 is SEHNR, CDR2 FQNEAQ (reference sequence). J lost 9 bases, V lost 4 bases, and 11 bases had no gene match.

This clonotype was seen a few times. V is TRBV7-9 and J is TRBJ2-7; weak D call: TRBD1 (6 bases). V was clipped by 4 bases and J by 2 bases, with 15 bases between them. This CDR3 has 15 amino acids. Germline CDR1 reads SEHNR; CDR2 reads FQNEAQ (reference sequence). The CDR3 loop is CASSSTGTPTYEQYF. CDR3 in DNA: TGTGCCAGCAGCTCAACCGGGACACCTACCTACGAGCAGTACTTC.

A few counts support this clonotype. The chain uses TRBV6-1 and TRBJ2-7; perhaps TRBD2 as D (5 bases). This CDR3 comprises 12 residues. Between the trimmed V and J ends, which lost 5 bases and 4 bases, there was a span of 9 bases. The germline V gene has CDR1 MNHNS and CDR2 SASEGT. The CDR3: CASSKLAYEQYF. The CDR3 DNA follows: TGTGCCAGCAGTAAGCTAGCTTACGAGCAGTACTTC.

This clonotype was seen only a few times. The chain has TRBV7-9 and TRBJ2-5, with 7 nucleotides matching TRBD1. V was clipped by 3 bases and J by 7 bases; unmatched bases: 5. CDR1 SEHNR and CDR2 FQNEAQ come from the germline V gene (reference sequence). This CDR3 comprises 13 residues. The CDR3 is CASSFGTVGTQYF. For the CDR3, the DNA is TGTGCCAGCAGCTTTGGGACAGTTGGGACCCAGTACTTC.

Many counts were recorded for this clonotype. J is TRBJ2-7 and V is TRBV2, with D possibly TRBD1 on 5 matching bases. V shed 6 bases and J shed 2 bases, with 14 bases lying between them. The germline gives CDR1 SNHLY, CDR2 FYNNEI. This CDR3 spans 14 amino acids. In DNA form, the CDR3 reads TGTGCCAGCAGCTCTTTTAGGGGAACCTACGAGCAGTACTTC. Amino acids: CASSSFRGTYEQYF.

The V call is TRBV28, the J call TRBJ2-2, with D perhaps matching TRBD2 (5 bases). CDR3 length: 15 amino acids. The ends were cut back, 4 bases at V and 4 bases at J, with 13 bases in the middle. Germline V gene sequence: CDR1 MDHEN, CDR2 SYDVKM. As DNA, the CDR3 is TGTGCCAGCAGTTCCCCCGGGATAGGCACCGGGGAGCTGTTTTTT. This sequence encodes CASSSPGIGTGELFF.

This clonotype occurred many times. V and J are TRBV24-1 and TRBJ2-5; D perhaps matches TRBD2 (6 bases). The V and J ends lost 7 bases and 5 bases respectively, with 13 bases between them. Looked up from germline, CDR1 is KGHDR and CDR2 is SFDVKD. CDR3 length: 13 residues. CDR3: CATRGTSGETQYF. CDR3 nucleotide sequence: TGTGCCACCAGGGGGACTTCAGGGGAGACCCAGTACTTC.

This chain uses TRBV6-5 with TRBJ1-1; D may be TRBD1 (6 bases). The CDR3 totals 15 residues. Trimming shortened V by 0 bases and J by 1 base, and 9 bases separated the two germline ends. Germline lookup yields CDR1 MNHEY and CDR2 SVGAGI. CDR3 nucleotides: TGTGCCAGCAGTTACTCTGGGACATCGAACACTGAAGCTTTCTTT. This translates into CASSYSGTSNTEAFF.